The following is a T cell receptor (beta chain) sequence with its context. Its recognized antigen is unknown. There are no base qualities to consult, and no much larger clone falls within one base. The time point label here, explained by the study, means: blood 2 weeks post-SBRT. The sample's treatment or condition label is to be understood as: 15 Gy SBRT to primary tumor, nephrectomy 4 weeks later. Serial peripheral blood from radiation-treated patients was sampled at baseline, 2 weeks and 4 weeks after SBRT to track tumor-enriched clonotypes. Every patient had renal cell carcinoma of clear cell pathology. The QIAamp DNA Blood Mini Kit (Qiagen) was used to prepare genomic DNA for TCR sequencing. The analyses included just those samples that passed every quality control check. The entry originates in a study of radiation and T cells in renal cell carcinoma (dated by TCRdb to the early 2020s). Regarding the study in general: The samples were drawn from a clinical trial, where primary renal cell carcinomas were treated with 15 Gy of stereotactic body radiation therapy and then removed by nephrectomy 4 weeks afterward. A total of roughly 3,900,000 unique CDR3 nucleotide sequences, encoding 2.8 million or so unique CDR3 amino acid sequences, were found across all 55 or so samples. In total, 53 samples underwent TCR beta sequencing: roughly 25 tumors plus 27 peripheral blood samples. On the study overall, not on this receptor specifically: Because pretreatment tumor biopsies were not available, the baseline intratumoral presence of clonotypes could not be determined. An increase in top tumor clonotypes in blood was observed from baseline to 2 weeks post-radiation, followed by contraction by 4 weeks, which was taken to suggest transient expansion of tumor-resident clones. Changes in the blood repertoire were not tracked past 4 weeks after treatment. Effects of radiation dose or scheduling on the TCR repertoire could not be addressed with the single-armed trial design.

V and J are truncated by 1 base and 0 bases respectively, leaving an intervening sequence of 13 bases. The CDR3 holds 17 amino acids from the cysteine to the phenylalanine. Only the CDR3 region is kept as DNA, spanning 51 bases read in frame from base 1. The germline V gene (reference sequence) supplies CDR1 SGHNT and CDR2 YYREEE. TCR beta libraries were generated from genomic DNA with the immunoSEQ kit, following the manufacturer's recommendations. For library preparation, a first multiplex PCR was performed with proprietary primers, followed by a second PCR in which unique barcodes were added, and bead cleanups were performed after each round. A positive control reaction and a negative control reaction, both provided in the kit, were run with every batch of samples. The final libraries were assessed on an Agilent 4200 TapeStation D1000 ScreenTape, pooled by volume, and quantified by qPCR. Sequencing ran on an Illumina NextSeq500 with a MidOutput 150-cycle cartridge, using 156 Read1 and 15 Index1 cycles with kit custom primers. The pooled library was loaded at 0.75 to 1 pM, with a roughly 22% PhiX control spiked in. Regarding the original processing steps: The vendor-processed data were analyzed in R, and a clonotype was defined as all T cells that share the same CDR3 nucleotide sequence. For clone abundance analyses, frequencies were normalized to the 10,000 most abundant clones per sample. Public T cell clones, which averaged fewer than five per sample, were removed prior to analysis. Tumor-enriched clonotypes and baseline blood-enriched clonotypes were defined as those with an abundance difference of at least 32-fold between compartments. A beta-binomial differential abundance model was used to identify clonotypes that expanded or contracted between blood time points. Tumor-blood repertoire similarity was measured with the Baroni-Urbani and Buser coefficient, and groups were compared using two-tailed Wilcoxon tests in R. In TCRdb, the immuneACCESS table is reduced to in-frame sequences with V and J assigned. These tables do not hold every clone; where another copy was compared, an unresolved V gene accounts for under half, and the others remain unexplained. The V and J calls and clone size were taken over from that table, and D and trimming were inferred from the DNA. The sample records 95,000 to 150,000 clones, around 81% of which are singletons. 5.8% of the sample rests with the top ten.

Sequenced here: blood, sampled from a patient whose treatment included radiotherapy and nephrectomy. This TCR came from a man between 50 and 59 years old with renal cell carcinoma. This chain joins TRBV5-4 to TRBJ1-4, with the D gene not confidently named. The CDR3 protein is CASSLSVGRATNEKLFF. The nucleotides read TGTGCCAGCAGCTTGTCCGTCGGACGGGCAACTAATGAAAAACTGTTTTTT. The CDR3, completed at both ends by the reference TRBV5-4 and TRBJ1-4 genes, gives the full variable domain ETGVTQSPTHLIKTRGQQVTLRCSSQSGHNTVSWYQQALGQGPQFIFQYYREEENGRGNFPPRFSGLQFPNYSSELNVNALELDDSALYLCASSLSVGRATNEKLFFGSGTQLSVL.